One sample yielded the 8 T cell receptor beta chains listed below, sequenced in a study of blood T cell repertoires in COVID-19. TCRdb's table, derived via immunoSEQ multiplex PCR, lists solely in-frame clones and lacks some. The data show under 55,000 clones, roughly 80% seen once. The specimen sequenced was peripheral blood. These receptors came from a man in his 70s with acute or convalescent COVID-19.

This sequence joins TRBV4-1 and TRBJ2-1; TRBD1 is a possible D gene (5 bases). There are 16 residues in the CDR3. V was trimmed by 3 bases and J by 4 bases, leaving 16 bases between them. Germline V CDR1 and CDR2: MGHRA, YSYEKL. The CDR3 spells CASSQLGRAKYNEQFF. For the CDR3, the DNA is TGCGCCAGCAGCCAGCTGGGCAGGGCGAAGTACAATGAGCAGTTCTTC.

The chain links TRBV4-1 to TRBJ2-7, with D perhaps TRBD2 (7 bases). V was cut by 5 bases and J by 1 base, with 15 bases left in between. Germline V lookup: CDR1 MGHRA, CDR2 YSYEKL. CDR3 length: 15 amino acids. The CDR3, as DNA: TGCGCCAGCAGCGTAATGGAGGGGGGGTCCTACGAGCAGTACTTC. It encodes CASSVMEGGSYEQYF.

This clone was found once. V usage is TRBV7-9 and J usage is TRBJ1-2; the match to TRBD1 covers 8 bases. Losses at the gene ends were 5 bases for V and 8 bases for J; bases not matched to a gene: 7. Per germline, CDR1 SEHNR and CDR2 FQNEAQ (reference sequence). The CDR3 has 13 residues. CDR3 loop: CASSADRVGGYTF. CDR3 nucleotides: TGTGCCAGCAGCGCGGACAGGGTAGGAGGCTACACCTTC.

The table lists this clone with a count of one. The chain is built from TRBV2 and TRBJ1-2, with 10 positions matching TRBD1. V lost 10 bases to trimming and J lost 8 bases; unmatched junction nucleotides: 7. The CDR3 extends over 12 amino acids. CDR1 is SNHLY and CDR2 is FYNNEI in the germline V gene. The CDR3 DNA reads as TGTGCCATTCCGACAGGGGGCGACGGCTACACCTTC. Translated: CAIPTGGDGYTF.

The chain recombines TRBV6-2 or TRBV6-3 with TRBJ1-2, with D maybe TRBD1 (6 bases). Trimming removed 5 bases at V and 4 bases at J, with 14 bases between. The length of the CDR3 is 14 residues. CDR1 and CDR2 (germline): MNHEY, SVGEGT. CDR3: CASSRGQSRYGYTF. The DNA for the CDR3 is TGTGCCAGCAGTCGCGGACAGTCCCGCTATGGCTACACCTTC.

V is TRBV5-6 and J is TRBJ2-7, with D perhaps matching TRBD1 (6 bases). The CDR3 has 15 amino acids. The ends were cut back, 1 base at V and 4 bases at J, with 15 bases in the middle. CDR1 is SGHDT and CDR2 is YYEEEE in the germline V gene. The CDR3 here is CASSLYPGDGYEQYF. The CDR3 DNA sequence: TGTGCCAGCAGCTTGTATCCAGGGGACGGATACGAGCAGTACTTC.

This clone appeared once. This chain connects TRBV27 to TRBJ1-4, with 7 positions matching TRBD1. This CDR3 contains 14 residues. Germline values: CDR1 MNHEY, CDR2 SMNVEV (reference sequence). After removal of 8 bases from V and 7 bases from J, the junction contained 10 bases not matched to a gene. The CDR3 DNA follows: TGTGCCAGCGCCCAACAGGGGCTTTTTGAAAAACTGTTTTTT. As protein: CASAQQGLFEKLFF.

The chain is built from TRBV7-9 and TRBJ2-1, with D uncertain. CDR3 length equals 14 residues. V shed 5 bases and J shed 4 bases, with 12 bases lying between them. Looked up from germline, CDR1 is SEHNR and CDR2 is FQNEAQ (reference sequence). The CDR3 spells CASSPRAIYNEQFF. The CDR3 region has the DNA TGTGCCAGCAGCCCACGAGCTATTTACAATGAGCAGTTCTTC.